The 6 T cell receptor beta chains given below trace back to one sample, sequenced in a study of OX40 agonist ivuxolimab in advanced cancers. Libraries were constructed by the immunoSEQ multiplex PCR assay. Here the immuneACCESS table is served through TCRdb, limited to in-frame sequences with V and J called. Missing clones are a known gap in these copies; in checked studies unresolved V genes cover under half, and the rest lacks a known reason. The sample table lists about 100,000 clones, 90% to 95% of them with a count of one. The ten most abundant clones make up approximately 2.4% of the sample. The sample was CD4+ or CD8+ T cells sorted from blood, taken in a trial of the OX40 agonist ivuxolimab. The source of these receptors is an adult with an advanced solid tumor such as melanoma, head and neck, liver or kidney cancer.

The chain's CDR3 is CASSTPIAGGTDTQYF. Here the CDR3 DNA reads TGTGCCAGCAGCACCCCTATAGCGGGAGGGACAGATACGCAGTATTTT. The chain has TRBV9 and TRBJ2-3; 11 bases are a match to TRBD2. The J segment lost 3 bases and the V segment lost 4 bases, leaving 7 bases of the junction unmatched. From germline, CDR1 is SGDLS and CDR2 YYNGEE. This CDR3 spans 16 amino acids.

The chain employs TRBV6-5 and TRBJ2-7; 7 bases line up with TRBD1. Germline CDR1 MNHEY, CDR2 SVGAGI. Trimming took 5 bases from V and 3 from J; bases not matched to a gene: 7. CDR3 length: 14 amino acids. This CDR3 is CASSPGTDLYEQYF. The CDR3 coding sequence is TGTGCCAGCAGTCCCGGGACAGACCTCTACGAGCAGTACTTC.

The chain carries TRBV6-5 and TRBJ2-2, with unresolved D. Germline CDR1 reads MNHEY; CDR2 reads SVGAGI. The CDR3 contains 13 residues. V lost 0 bases to trimming and J lost 3 bases, with 2 bases between them. This CDR3 is CASSYSHTGELFF. In DNA form, the CDR3 reads TGTGCCAGCAGTTACTCCCACACCGGGGAGCTGTTTTTT.

This chain links TRBV7-7 with TRBJ2-2; 9 bases fit TRBD1. Germline CDR1 SSHAT, CDR2 FNYEAQ (reference sequence). The trim removed 4 bases at V and 4 bases at J, leaving 4 bases unmatched. The CDR3 sequence is 15 residues long. The CDR3 region has the DNA TGTGCCAGCAGCTCCGGGACAGGGACCACCGGGGAGCTGTTTTTT. It specifies CASSSGTGTTGELFF.

The chain couples TRBV25-1 to TRBJ2-1, with 10 bases identical to TRBD2. V gave up 8 bases and J gave up 7 bases; unmatched junction bases: 8. CDR1 is MGHDK, CDR2 SYGVNS, per germline. The CDR3 runs to 14 residues. The CDR3 region is CASAERGGINEQFF. The CDR3 DNA is TGTGCCAGCGCCGAGCGGGGGGGCATAAATGAGCAGTTCTTC. Complete variable domain (other parts from reference TRBV25-1 and TRBJ2-1): EADIYQTPRYLVIGTGKKITLECSQTMGHDKMYWYQQDPGMELHLIHYSYGVNSTEKGDLSSESTVSRIRTEHFPLTLESARPSHTSQYLCASAERGGINEQFFGPGTRLTVL.

The chain couples TRBV10-1 to TRBJ2-1; 14 bases match TRBD2. The CDR3 spans 19 residues. Per the germline V gene, CDR1 is WNHNN and CDR2 is SYGVQD (reference sequence). J was trimmed by 4 bases and V by 6 bases; bases with no gene match: 14. Here the CDR3 DNA reads TGCGCCAGCAGCTCGAGTGGGGGACTAGCGGGGGAAAATTACAATGAGCAGTTCTTC. Protein product: CASSSSGGLAGENYNEQFF.